Presented here are 32 T cell receptor beta chains from one specimen sequenced in a study of blood T cell repertoires in COVID-19. Method: immunoSEQ multiplex PCR; TCRdb's copy keeps in-frame clones and lacks some. Found here are approximately 250,000 clones, roughly 89% of them singletons; the top ten hold 2.2%. The sequenced sample was peripheral blood. The origin of the receptors is a man aged 25-45 years who had recovered from COVID-19.

This sequence joins TRBV6-4 and TRBJ1-2; TRBD1 might be the D (5 bases). This CDR3 spans 13 amino acids. V lost 8 bases and J 6 bases, leaving 16 bases between the germline ends. From germline, CDR1 is MRHNA and CDR2 SNTAGT. The CDR3 is CASSETGGNGYTF. Written as DNA, the CDR3 is TGTGCCAGCTCCGAAACGGGGGGGAATGGCTACACCTTC.

This rearrangement joins TRBV5-1 to TRBJ1-2; the D gene is possibly TRBD1 (6 bases). V was shortened by 0 bases and J by 4 bases, with 16 bases between the two germline ends. The V gene's germline CDR1 is SGHRS and CDR2 YFSETQ. CDR3 length: 16 residues. The CDR3 loop is CASSLGGGAESYGYTF. The CDR3 DNA is TGCGCCAGCAGCTTGGGGGGGGGCGCAGAGAGCTATGGCTACACCTTC.

The chain employs TRBV7-9 and TRBJ1-2, with 7 positions matching TRBD1. From germline, CDR1 is SEHNR and CDR2 FQNEAQ (reference sequence). V trimming: 1 base; J trimming: 1 base; junction bases outside the gene matches: 12. The CDR3 runs 18 residues. The CDR3 bases are TGTGCCAGCAGCTTAGGTCTCTCACAGGGGCCCTATAACTATGGCTACACCTTC. It specifies CASSLGLSQGPYNYGYTF.

The chain carries TRBV15 and TRBJ1-2, with D perhaps TRBD1 (5 bases). V was shortened by 3 bases and J by 2 bases, with 16 bases between the two germline ends. Germline V gene sequence: CDR1 LNHNV, CDR2 YYDKDF (reference sequence). This CDR3 has 16 residues. CDR3 sequence: CATSSFLGQGNYGYTF. CDR3 nucleotides: TGTGCCACCAGCAGCTTCCTTGGACAAGGGAACTATGGCTACACCTTC.

This clone was seen only once. J is TRBJ1-5 and V is TRBV12-2. TRBV12-2 is recorded as a pseudogene. This CDR3 has 16 residues. CDR3 DNA sequence: TGTGCAAGTCGCCCACGAAGGGGGGGGAGCAATCAGCCCCAGCATTTT. Its translation is CASRPRRGGSNQPQHF.

This chain connects TRBV5-1 to TRBJ1-1; 9 bases agree with TRBD1. Germline CDR1 reads SGHRS; CDR2 reads YFSETQ. The CDR3 spans 16 residues. With 4 bases clipped from V and 3 bases from J, the junction kept 10 bases outside the gene matches. CDR3 amino acids: CASSGGQGTLYTEAFF. The CDR3 bases are TGCGCCAGCAGCGGAGGACAGGGGACACTATACACTGAAGCTTTCTTT.

This clone was counted a single time. The chain couples TRBV19 to TRBJ1-2; D is perhaps TRBD1 (6 bases). V was pared by 7 bases and J by 3 bases, with 18 bases between. Germline CDR1 is LNHDA and CDR2 is SQIVND (reference sequence). The CDR3 is 15 residues long. The CDR3 nucleotides read TGTGCCAGTACCGTATCATTACGACAGGACTATGGCTACACCTTC. It yields the protein CASTVSLRQDYGYTF.

The V call is TRBV7-2, the J call TRBJ2-5; D is undetermined. Trimming cost V 5 bases and J 5 bases, with 12 bases left between them. The CDR3 has 13 residues. Germline V gene data show CDR1 as SGHTA and CDR2 as FQGNSA. The CDR3 protein is CASSPSELETQYF. CDR3 in DNA: TGTGCCAGCAGCCCCAGCGAGCTTGAGACCCAGTACTTC.

The J gene is TRBJ2-2, the V gene TRBV5-5; D call uncertain. The V and J ends lost 0 bases and 0 bases respectively, with 3 bases between them. Germline-derived CDR1 and CDR2 are SGHKS and YYEKEE (reference sequence). CDR3 length: 14 residues. This chain's CDR3 is CASSLATNTGELFF. Here the CDR3 DNA reads TGTGCCAGCAGCTTGGCCACGAACACCGGGGAGCTGTTTTTT.

The chain is built from TRBV7-2 and TRBJ2-2; 11 bases fit TRBD2. Germline lookup yields CDR1 SGHTA and CDR2 FQGNSA. The CDR3 length is 16 residues. V trimming: 8 bases; J trimming: 5 bases; junction bases outside the gene matches: 10. This CDR3 is CASGSSGGARTGELFF. CDR3 DNA: TGTGCCAGCGGCAGTAGCGGGGGGGCCCGGACCGGGGAGCTGTTTTTT.

The chain links TRBV4-1 to TRBJ1-5; perhaps TRBD1 as D (5 bases). This CDR3 has 16 residues. The ends were cut back, 0 bases at V and 0 bases at J, with 9 bases in the middle. Germline loops: CDR1 MGHRA, CDR2 YSYEKL. CDR3 residues: CASSQEQGYSNQPQHF. In nucleotides, the CDR3 is TGCGCCAGCAGCCAAGAGCAGGGTTATAGCAATCAGCCCCAGCATTTT.

The rearrangement joins TRBV3-1 (or the pseudogene TRBV3-2) to TRBJ1-5, with 9 bases identical to TRBD1. Per germline, CDR1 LGHDT and CDR2 YNNKEL (reference sequence). The CDR3 extends over 17 amino acids. Unmatched junction bases numbered 8, after V lost 1 base and J lost 4 bases. The CDR3 nucleotides are TGTGCCAGCAGCCAAGCTCCGGGACAGGGAGAAAATCAGCCCCAGCATTTT. It codes for CASSQAPGQGENQPQHF.

V and J are TRBV27 and TRBJ1-1, with 7 bases lining up with TRBD1. CDR3 length: 11 amino acids. Trimming removed 8 bases from V and 10 bases from J; junction bases left unmatched: 7. CDR1 and CDR2 (germline): MNHEY, SMNVEV (reference sequence). The CDR3 DNA is TGTGCCAGCCGTGGCAGGGGGATAGCTTTCTTT. Encoded protein: CASRGRGIAFF.

The V call is TRBV6-4, the J call TRBJ1-2; no firm D call. CDR1 and CDR2 from the germline V gene are MRHNA and SNTAGT. This CDR3 contains 13 residues. The ends were cut back, 2 bases at V and 5 bases at J, with 9 bases in the middle. This chain's CDR3 is CASSDEGYYGYTF. Written as DNA, the CDR3 is TGTGCCAGCAGTGACGAGGGTTATTATGGCTACACCTTC.

The chain links TRBV4-1 to TRBJ1-5; 9 nucleotides agree with TRBD1. The CDR3 spans 16 residues. The ends lost 2 bases at V and 4 bases at J; junction bases unmatched: 6. Germline V gene lookup returns CDR1 MGHRA and CDR2 YSYEKL. The CDR3 loop is CASSQFGTGRNQPQHF. DNA of the CDR3: TGCGCCAGCAGCCAATTCGGGACAGGGCGTAATCAGCCCCAGCATTTT.

This clone was detected a few times. Other DNA sequences within the sample encode an identical CDR3. The chain links TRBV9 to TRBJ1-2; 7 positions match TRBD1. CDR3 length equals 14 residues. The germline V gene encodes CDR1 SGDLS and CDR2 YYNGEE. V shed 2 bases, J shed 0 bases, and the junction held 1 base outside the gene matches. The CDR3 bases are TGTGCCAGCAGCGTGGGACAGACTAACTATGGCTACACCTTC. Amino acids: CASSVGQTNYGYTF. The entire variable domain, with the rest obtained from reference TRBV9 and TRBJ1-2, is as follows: DSGVTQTPKHLITATGQRVTLRCSPRSGDLSVYWYQQSLDQGLQFLIQYYNGEERAKGNILERFSAQQFPDLHSELNLSSLELGDSALYFCASSVGQTNYGYTFGSGTRLTVV.

V and J are TRBV3-1 (or the pseudogene TRBV3-2) and TRBJ1-5; no firm D call. The CDR3 has 14 amino acids. V dropped 4 bases and J dropped 3 bases, with 10 bases sitting between them. Germline V gene data show CDR1 as LGHDT and CDR2 as YNNKEL (reference sequence). The CDR3 sequence: CASSLGLFNQPQHF. The DNA of the CDR3 is TGTGCCAGCAGCCTCGGTCTTTTCAATCAGCCCCAGCATTTT.

J is TRBJ1-1 and V is TRBV29-1; 9 nucleotides align to TRBD1. Germline trimming cut 3 bases from V and 7 bases from J; bases unmatched to any gene: 3. Germline CDR1 SQVTM, CDR2 ANQGSEA. The length of the CDR3 is 12 residues. The DNA for the CDR3 is TGCAGCGTTGAGACAGGGGGAGGTGAAGCTTTCTTT. Protein sequence: CSVETGGGEAFF.

This chain joins TRBV5-4 and TRBJ2-7; 8 bases agree with TRBD2. The CDR3 loop spans 14 amino acids. After removal of 4 bases from V and 4 bases from J, the junction contained 7 bases not matched to a gene. The germline V gene has CDR1 SGHNT and CDR2 YYREEE (reference sequence). The CDR3 sequence is CASSAGTSPYEQYF. DNA of the CDR3: TGTGCCAGCAGCGCCGGGACTAGTCCTTACGAGCAGTACTTC.

This clone was recorded once. V and J are TRBV4-1 and TRBJ1-3; 7 bases are a match to TRBD1. Germline V gene lookup returns CDR1 MGHRA and CDR2 YSYEKL. CDR3 size: 17 residues. The V and J ends lost 0 bases and 4 bases, in that order; junction bases with no gene match: 9. CDR3 bases: TGCGCCAGCAGCCAAGAGGGTCTTACAGGGGCGGGAAACACCATATATTTT. This encodes CASSQEGLTGAGNTIYF.

The chain carries TRBV30 and TRBJ2-4; 9 bases align to TRBD2. The CDR3 length is 14 residues. CDR1 and CDR2 (germline): GTSNPN, SVGIG (reference sequence). Trimming cost V 2 bases and J 9 bases; bases outside gene matches: 8. CDR3 bases: TGTGCCTGGAGTTCTCCGGGACTAGCTATCATTCAGTACTTC. Encoded protein: CAWSSPGLAIIQYF. The full variable domain, with the rest looked up from reference TRBV30 and TRBJ2-4, is SQTIHQWPATLVQPVGSPLSLECTVEGTSNPNLYWYRQAAGRGLQLLFYSVGIGQISSEVPQNLSASRPQDRQFILSSKKLLLSDSGFYLCAWSSPGLAIIQYFGAGTRLSVL.

V and J are TRBV19 and TRBJ2-2; maybe TRBD1 (5 bases). Germline CDR1 is LNHDA and CDR2 is SQIVND (reference sequence). This CDR3 has 14 amino acids. Trimming took 6 bases from V and 3 from J, leaving 11 bases between them. This CDR3 is CASSVPRDTGELFF. Here the CDR3 DNA reads TGTGCCAGTAGCGTACCCAGGGACACCGGGGAGCTGTTTTTT.

The V gene is TRBV7-2, the J gene TRBJ1-1; D is perhaps TRBD1 (5 bases). Germline CDR1 and CDR2: SGHTA and FQGNSA. The CDR3 covers 12 residues. V dropped 1 base and J dropped 11 bases, with 11 bases sitting between them. The CDR3 sequence: CASSLGAGRAFF. In DNA form, the CDR3 reads TGTGCCAGCAGCTTAGGGGCAGGGCGCGCTTTCTTT.

This clone was found a few times. The rearrangement joins TRBV11-2 to TRBJ1-6; 8 bases fit TRBD1. With 5 bases clipped from V and 5 bases from J, the junction kept 8 bases outside the gene matches. CDR1 and CDR2 (germline): SGHAT, FQNNGV. This CDR3 comprises 16 residues. CDR3 region: CASSLDRGTDNSPLHF. CDR3 nucleotides: TGTGCCAGCAGCCTTGACAGGGGAACAGATAATTCACCCCTCCACTTT.

The rearrangement joins TRBV9 to TRBJ1-2; D not resolved. Trimming shortened V by 0 bases and J by 5 bases, and 11 bases separated the two germline ends. Germline V lookup: CDR1 SGDLS, CDR2 YYNGEE. This CDR3 is 14 amino acids long. The CDR3 DNA sequence: TGTGCCAGCAGCGTAGCCCTAGCGGGTTATGGCTACACCTTC. Its protein is CASSVALAGYGYTF.

This clone was detected only a few times. This sample also contains other DNA sequences that code for the same CDR3. The chain is built from TRBV12-3 or TRBV12-4 and TRBJ1-1; the D is unclear. The V and J ends lost 4 bases and 3 bases respectively, with 3 bases between them. The CDR3 contains 11 residues. CDR3 sequence: CASSSYTEAFF. As DNA, the CDR3 is TGTGCCAGCAGTTCTTACACTGAAGCTTTCTTT.

V and J are TRBV15 and TRBJ2-7, with 7 positions matching TRBD1. The CDR3 sequence is 15 residues long. J was trimmed by 1 base and V by 5 bases; bases with no gene match: 8. The V gene's germline CDR1 is LNHNV and CDR2 YYDKDF (reference sequence). For the CDR3, the DNA is TGTGCCACCAGCCAGACCCAACAGGGGTCCTACGAGCAGTACTTC. This encodes CATSQTQQGSYEQYF.

V usage is TRBV7-2 and J usage is TRBJ2-1; D remains ambiguous. CDR1 SGHTA and CDR2 FQGNSA come from the germline V gene. The CDR3 spans 13 residues. Trimming cost V 10 bases and J 0 bases, with 10 bases left between them. The CDR3 is CATTPSSYNEQFF. CDR3 coding DNA: TGTGCCACCACCCCGAGCTCCTACAATGAGCAGTTCTTC. Using reference TRBV7-2 and TRBJ2-1 for the parts outside the CDR3, the full variable domain is GAGVSQSPSNKVTEKGKDVELRCDPISGHTALYWYRQSLGQGLEFLIYFQGNSAPDKSGLPSDRFSAERTGGSVSTLTIQRTQQEDSAVYLCATTPSSYNEQFFGPGTRLTVL.

J is TRBJ1-3 and V is TRBV2; tentative D call: TRBD1 (6 bases). The germline CDR1 and CDR2 sequences are SNHLY and FYNNEI. The CDR3 contains 15 residues. The ends were cut back, 5 bases at V and 4 bases at J, with 15 bases in the middle. The CDR3 bases are TGTGCCAGCAGTTTGTTCATCGGACAGGGAAACACCATATATTTT. This sequence encodes CASSLFIGQGNTIYF.

The chain uses TRBV27 and TRBJ1-5, with D tentatively TRBD1 (6 bases). The germline CDR1 and CDR2 sequences are MNHEY and SMNVEV (reference sequence). Trimming removed 6 bases at V and 3 bases at J, with 15 bases between. The CDR3 has 15 amino acids. The DNA for the CDR3 is TGTGCCAGCAGACCCTATGGACAGACCAATCAGCCCCAGCATTTT. Protein product: CASRPYGQTNQPQHF.

V gene TRBV11-2 combines with J gene TRBJ2-7; 11 bases fit TRBD1. Germline CDR1 reads SGHAT; CDR2 reads FQNNGV. The CDR3 runs to 16 residues. Trimming cost V 6 bases and J 3 bases; bases outside gene matches: 10. This chain's CDR3 is CASRSPYGTGGYEQYF. CDR3 DNA: TGTGCCAGCAGATCCCCATACGGGACAGGGGGCTACGAGCAGTACTTC.

For the CDR3, the DNA is TGTGCCAGCAGCCAAGATCGCTTTGGGCTCCTTGGCTCTGGAAACACCATATATTTT. Its translation: CASSQDRFGLLGSGNTIYF. The V call is TRBV4-2, the J call TRBJ1-3; no definite D call. Germline V gene sequence: CDR1 LGHNA, CDR2 YNFKEQ. Deletions cut 0 bases from V and 0 bases from J, with 18 bases between. CDR3 length: 19 amino acids.